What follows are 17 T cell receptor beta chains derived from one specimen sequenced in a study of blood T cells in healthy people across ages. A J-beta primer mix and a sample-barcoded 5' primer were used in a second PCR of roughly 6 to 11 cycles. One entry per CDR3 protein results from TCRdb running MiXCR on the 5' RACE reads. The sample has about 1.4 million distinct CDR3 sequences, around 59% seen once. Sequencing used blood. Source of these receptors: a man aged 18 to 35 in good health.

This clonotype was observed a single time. The CDR3 region is CASHPEAVSYEQYF. The CDR3 DNA sequence: TGTGCCAGCCACCCTGAGGCAGTATCCTACGAGCAGTACTTC. The chain combines TRBV11-2 with TRBJ2-7; D is undetermined. V was pared by 8 bases and J by 1 base, with 15 bases between. This CDR3 contains 14 residues. Looked up from germline, CDR1 is SGHAT and CDR2 is FQNNGV. The whole variable domain, remainder taken from reference TRBV11-2 and TRBJ2-7, is EAGVAQSPRYKIIEKRQSVAFWCNPISGHATLYWYQQILGQGPKLLIQFQNNGVVDDSQLPKDRFSAERLKGVDSTLKIQPAKLEDSAVYLCASHPEAVSYEQYFGPGTRLTVT.

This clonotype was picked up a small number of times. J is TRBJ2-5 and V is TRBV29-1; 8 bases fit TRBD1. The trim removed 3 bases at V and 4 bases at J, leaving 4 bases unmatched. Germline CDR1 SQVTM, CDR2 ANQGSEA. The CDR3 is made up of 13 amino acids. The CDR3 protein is CSVETGASETQYF. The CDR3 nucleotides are TGCAGCGTTGAGACAGGGGCATCAGAGACCCAGTACTTC.

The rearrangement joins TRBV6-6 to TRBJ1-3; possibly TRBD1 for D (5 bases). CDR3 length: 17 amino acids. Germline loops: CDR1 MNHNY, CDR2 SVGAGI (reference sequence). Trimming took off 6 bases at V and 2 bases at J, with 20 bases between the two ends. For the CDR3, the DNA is TGTGCCAGCAGCCGCGGTTCGGCTAGAGGGGCTGGAAACACCATATATTTT. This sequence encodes CASSRGSARGAGNTIYF.

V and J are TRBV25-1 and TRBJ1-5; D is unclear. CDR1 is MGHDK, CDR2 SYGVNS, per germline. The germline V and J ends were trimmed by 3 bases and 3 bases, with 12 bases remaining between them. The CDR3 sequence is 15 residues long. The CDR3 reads CASSDHRGLNQPQHF. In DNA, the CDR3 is TGTGCCAGCAGTGACCACAGAGGGCTCAATCAGCCCCAGCATTTT.

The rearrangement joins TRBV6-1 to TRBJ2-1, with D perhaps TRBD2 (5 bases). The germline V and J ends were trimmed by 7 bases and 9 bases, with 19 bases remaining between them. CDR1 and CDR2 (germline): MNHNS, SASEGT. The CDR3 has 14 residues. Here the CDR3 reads CASTRANERFEQFF. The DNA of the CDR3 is TGTGCCAGCACGAGGGCTAACGAACGGTTTGAGCAGTTCTTC.

This chain's CDR3 is CASSPPPGQGHHEQYF. CDR3 coding DNA: TGTGCCAGCAGCCCTCCCCCGGGACAGGGGCACCACGAGCAGTACTTC. The chain carries TRBV2 and TRBJ2-7; 10 bases are a match to TRBD1. There are 16 residues in the CDR3. The ends lost 6 bases at V and 5 bases at J; junction bases unmatched: 13. The germline CDR1 and CDR2 sequences are SNHLY and FYNNEI.

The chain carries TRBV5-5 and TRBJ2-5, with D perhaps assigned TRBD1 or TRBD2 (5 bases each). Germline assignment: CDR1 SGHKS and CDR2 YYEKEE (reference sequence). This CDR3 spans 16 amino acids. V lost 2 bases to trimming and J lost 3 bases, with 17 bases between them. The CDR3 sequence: CASSFYGDGAEETQYF. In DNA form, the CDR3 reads TGTGCCAGCAGCTTTTACGGGGATGGGGCCGAAGAGACCCAGTACTTC.

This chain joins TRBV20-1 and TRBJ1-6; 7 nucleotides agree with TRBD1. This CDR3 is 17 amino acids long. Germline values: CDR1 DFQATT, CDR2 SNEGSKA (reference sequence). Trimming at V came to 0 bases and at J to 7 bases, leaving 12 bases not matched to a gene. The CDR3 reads CSARDRAPGTDNSPLHF. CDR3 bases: TGCAGTGCTAGAGATCGGGCTCCCGGGACAGACAATTCACCCCTCCACTTT.

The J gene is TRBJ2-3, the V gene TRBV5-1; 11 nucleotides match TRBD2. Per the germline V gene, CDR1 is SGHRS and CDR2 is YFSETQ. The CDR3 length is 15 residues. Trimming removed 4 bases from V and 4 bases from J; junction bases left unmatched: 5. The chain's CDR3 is CASSPGLAGSDTQYF. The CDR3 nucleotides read TGCGCCAGCAGCCCCGGACTAGCGGGTTCAGATACGCAGTATTTT.

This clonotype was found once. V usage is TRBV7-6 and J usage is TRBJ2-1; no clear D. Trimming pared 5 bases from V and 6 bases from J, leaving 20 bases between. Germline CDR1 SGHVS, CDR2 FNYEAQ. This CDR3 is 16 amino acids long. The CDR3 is CASSLELPGFGNEQFF. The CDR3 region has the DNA TGTGCCAGCAGCCTCGAACTACCCGGGTTCGGCAATGAGCAGTTCTTC.

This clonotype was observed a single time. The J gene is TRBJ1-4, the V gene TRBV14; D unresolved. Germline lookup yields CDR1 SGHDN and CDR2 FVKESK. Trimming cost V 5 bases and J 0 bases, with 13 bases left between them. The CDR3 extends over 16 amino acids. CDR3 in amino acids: CASSEKEHPTNEKLFF. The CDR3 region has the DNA TGTGCCAGCAGCGAGAAGGAACATCCAACTAATGAAAAACTGTTTTTT.

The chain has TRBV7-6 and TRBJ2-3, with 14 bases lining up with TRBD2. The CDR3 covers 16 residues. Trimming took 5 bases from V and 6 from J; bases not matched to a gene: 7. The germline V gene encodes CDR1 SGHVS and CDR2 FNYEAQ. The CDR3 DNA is TGTGCCAGCAGCCCGGGACTAGCGGGAGCTTTCGATACGCAGTATTTT. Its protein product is CASSPGLAGAFDTQYF.

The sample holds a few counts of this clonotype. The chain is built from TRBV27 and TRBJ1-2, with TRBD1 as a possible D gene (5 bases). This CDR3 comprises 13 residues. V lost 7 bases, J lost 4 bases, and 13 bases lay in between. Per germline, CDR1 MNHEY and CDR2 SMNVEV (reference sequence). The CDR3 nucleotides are TGTGCCAGCATCCCGACAGATCTCTATGGCTACACCTTC. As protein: CASIPTDLYGYTF.

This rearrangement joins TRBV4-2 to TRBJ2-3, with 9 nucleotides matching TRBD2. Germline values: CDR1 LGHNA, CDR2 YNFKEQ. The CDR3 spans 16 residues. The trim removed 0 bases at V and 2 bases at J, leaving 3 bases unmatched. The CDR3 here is CASSQEGTSPTDTQYF. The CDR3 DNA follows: TGTGCCAGCAGCCAAGAGGGGACTAGCCCCACAGATACGCAGTATTTT.

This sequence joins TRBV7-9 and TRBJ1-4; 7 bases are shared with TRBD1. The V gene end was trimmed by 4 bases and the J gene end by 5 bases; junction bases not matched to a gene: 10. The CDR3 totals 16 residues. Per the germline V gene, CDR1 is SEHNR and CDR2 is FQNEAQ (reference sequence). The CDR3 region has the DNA TGTGCCAGCAGCTCCGAATCGACAGGGCTAAATGAAAAACTGTTTTTT. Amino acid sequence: CASSSESTGLNEKLFF.

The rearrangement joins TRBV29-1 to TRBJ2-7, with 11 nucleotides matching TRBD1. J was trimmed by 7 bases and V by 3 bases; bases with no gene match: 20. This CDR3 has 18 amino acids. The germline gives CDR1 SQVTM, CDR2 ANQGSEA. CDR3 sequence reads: CSVEASFSGQGAYNEQYF. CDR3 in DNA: TGCAGCGTTGAGGCCTCTTTTTCAGGACAGGGGGCCTACAATGAGCAGTACTTC.

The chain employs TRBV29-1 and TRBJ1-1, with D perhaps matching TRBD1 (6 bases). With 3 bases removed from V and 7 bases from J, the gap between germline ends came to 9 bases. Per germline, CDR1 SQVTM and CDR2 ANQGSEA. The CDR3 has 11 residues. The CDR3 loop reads CSVEKDSEAFF. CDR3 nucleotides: TGCAGCGTTGAGAAGGACAGTGAAGCTTTCTTT.